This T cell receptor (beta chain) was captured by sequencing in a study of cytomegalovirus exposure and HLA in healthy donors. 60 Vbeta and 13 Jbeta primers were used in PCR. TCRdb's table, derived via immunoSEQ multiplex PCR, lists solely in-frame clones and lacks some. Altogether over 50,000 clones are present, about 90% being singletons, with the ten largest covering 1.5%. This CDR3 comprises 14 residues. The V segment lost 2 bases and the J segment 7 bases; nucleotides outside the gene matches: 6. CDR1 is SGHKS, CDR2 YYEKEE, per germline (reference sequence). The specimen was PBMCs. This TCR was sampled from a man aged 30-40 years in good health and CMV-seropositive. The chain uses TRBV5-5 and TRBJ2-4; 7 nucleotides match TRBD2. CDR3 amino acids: CASSFELAWNIQYF. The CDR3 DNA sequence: TGTGCCAGCAGCTTCGAACTAGCGTGGAACATTCAGTACTTC. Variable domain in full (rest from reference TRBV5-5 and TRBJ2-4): DAGVTQSPTHLIKTRGQQVTLRCSPISGHKSVSWYQQVLGQGPQFIFQYYEKEERGRGNFPDRFSARQFPNYSSELNVNALLLGDSALYLCASSFELAWNIQYFGAGTRLSVL.